This TCR beta chain was observed in a study of T cells in Graves' hyperthyroidism and ophthalmopathy. Study-wide results and caveats: Before onset, by a median of about seven months, the model predicted ophthalmopathy.

This clonotype was observed at least ten times. Its antigen is not identified. A junction boundary mismatches the germline segment, possibly from a read error. There are 17 residues in the CDR3. Germline assignment: CDR1 SEHNR and CDR2 FQNEAQ (reference sequence). The source material, RNA transcripts, was used to amplify TCR beta CDR3 regions. Researchers ran a first-round RT-PCR on the TCR CDR3 using the HTBI primer set. In TCRdb, the multiplex PCR reads were re-called with MiXCR into one record per CDR3 protein. The table records a few hundred thousand distinct CDR3 sequences, around a fifth of them present only once.

The receptor's source is a woman in her 70s with Graves' ophthalmopathy. J is TRBJ2-1 and V is TRBV7-9; TRBD2 matches 13 bases. Input material: blood. The CDR3 loop is CASSSRTSGSSYNEQFF. DNA for the CDR3: TGCGCCAGCAGCTCCCGGACTAGCGGGAGCTCCTACAATGAGCAGTTCTTC.